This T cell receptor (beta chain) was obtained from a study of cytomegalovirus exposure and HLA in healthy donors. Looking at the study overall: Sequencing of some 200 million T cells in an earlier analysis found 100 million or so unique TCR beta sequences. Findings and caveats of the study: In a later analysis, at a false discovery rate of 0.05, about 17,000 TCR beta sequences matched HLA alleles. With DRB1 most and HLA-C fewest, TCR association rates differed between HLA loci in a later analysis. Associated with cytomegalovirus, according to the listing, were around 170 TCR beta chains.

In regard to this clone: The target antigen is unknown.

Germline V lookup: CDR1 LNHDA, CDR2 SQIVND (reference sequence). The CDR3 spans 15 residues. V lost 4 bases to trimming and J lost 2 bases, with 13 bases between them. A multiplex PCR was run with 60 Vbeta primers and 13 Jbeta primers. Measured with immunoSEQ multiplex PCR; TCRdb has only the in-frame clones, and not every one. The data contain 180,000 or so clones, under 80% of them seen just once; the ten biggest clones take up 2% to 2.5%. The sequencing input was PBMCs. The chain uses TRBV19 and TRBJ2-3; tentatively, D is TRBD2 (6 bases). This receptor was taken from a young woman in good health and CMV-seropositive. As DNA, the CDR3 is TGTGCCAGTAGTACGGGGACTGGGATCACAGATACGCAGTATTTT. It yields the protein CASSTGTGITDTQYF.